This T cell receptor (beta chain) originates from a study of beta chain features in type 1 diabetes. The ends were cut back, 6 bases at V and 5 bases at J, with 9 bases in the middle. From germline, CDR1 is DFQATT and CDR2 SNEGSKA (reference sequence). CDR3 length: 11 amino acids. A note on this clone: Its antigen is currently unknown.

The authors reverse transcribed all of the isolated RNA, so sequencing captured expressed TCRB transcripts. TCRdb's copy holds only in-frame clones and misses some; the assay was immunoSEQ multiplex PCR. This table holds roughly 250,000 clones, about 71% found once. Findings and caveats of the study: There was a possibility that cDNA sequencing over-represented cells with high TCR expression. VDJ junctions in type 1 diabetes patients carried more deletions and fewer insertions.

The sequenced material came from naive CD4+ T cells from blood. V and J are TRBV20-1 and TRBJ2-3, with D unclear. The origin of this receptor is a man aged 25 to 40 in good health. This CDR3 reads CSAPQGDTQYF. The CDR3 DNA follows: TGCAGTGCCCCGCAAGGAGATACGCAGTATTTT.